This T cell receptor beta chain was recovered during a study of blood T cell repertoires in COVID-19. About the research overall: Spain, Italy and the United States supplied samples that represented acute and convalescent COVID-19. PBMCs, B-cell-depleted T cells, or T cells were the source of the cDNA or gDNA that made up the material.

How the authors handled the data: Using reference gene primer amplification, nucleated cell counts were estimated. The repertoire was sequenced with immunoSEQ multiplex PCR; TCRdb's copy has only in-frame clones and lacks some. The DNA gave D and trimming, while V, J and clone size come from that table. This table has 300,000 or so clones, roughly 86% appearing once. The clonotype originates from a woman between 45 and 65 years old with acute or convalescent COVID-19. The source material was peripheral blood.

CDR3 sequence: CASSLGRGARGYTF. Written as DNA, the CDR3 is TGCGCCAGCAGCTTGGGACGGGGGGCGCGGGGCTACACCTTC. The chain recombines TRBV5-1 with TRBJ1-2, with D tentatively TRBD1 (6 bases). Germline V gives CDR1 SGHRS, CDR2 YFSETQ. V lost 0 bases to trimming and J lost 8 bases, with 14 bases between them. The CDR3 contains 14 residues. Based on the CDR3 plus reference TRBV5-1 and TRBJ1-2, the full variable domain is KAGVTQTPRYLIKTRGQQVTLSCSPISGHRSVSWYQQTPGQGLQFLFEYFSETQRNKGNFPGRFSGRQFSNSRSEMNVSTLELGDSALYLCASSLGRGARGYTFGSGTRLTVV.